This T cell receptor beta chain was obtained from a study of post-analysis software for immune sequencing data. Study findings and constraints: Several TRBV segments (TRBV5-6, TRBV5-1 and TRBV20-1 among them) occurred more frequently in patients than in controls.

Details on this clonotype: Its antigen is unknown.

This CDR3 has 15 amino acids. CDR1 and CDR2 (germline): MDHEN, SYDVKM. Between the trimmed V and J ends, which lost 4 bases and 1 base, there was a span of 11 bases. Tagging with unique molecular identifiers was a feature of the TCR beta cDNA libraries. TCRdb passed the PCR reads through MiXCR, listing each CDR3 protein once. Of approximately 570,000 distinct CDR3 sequences listed, 44% are singletons. Input material: blood. The V call is TRBV28, the J call TRBJ1-5; weak D call: TRBD1 (5 bases). The TCR originated in a girl aged 10 to 17 with multiple sclerosis. The CDR3 nucleotides read TGTGCCAGCAGTTCATCGGGACGGAGCAATCAGCCCCAGCATTTT. This sequence encodes CASSSSGRSNQPQHF.